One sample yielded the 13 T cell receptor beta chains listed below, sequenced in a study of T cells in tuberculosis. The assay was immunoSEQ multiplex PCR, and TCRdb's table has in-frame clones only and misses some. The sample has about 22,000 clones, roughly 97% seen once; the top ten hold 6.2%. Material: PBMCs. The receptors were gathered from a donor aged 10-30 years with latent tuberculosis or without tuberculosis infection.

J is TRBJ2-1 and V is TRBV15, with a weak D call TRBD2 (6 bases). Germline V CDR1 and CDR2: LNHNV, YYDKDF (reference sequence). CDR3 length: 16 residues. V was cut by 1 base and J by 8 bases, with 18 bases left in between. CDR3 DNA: TGTGCCACCAGCAGAGGAAAGGGACTCGGGGCTTATGAGCAGTTCTTC. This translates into CATSRGKGLGAYEQFF.

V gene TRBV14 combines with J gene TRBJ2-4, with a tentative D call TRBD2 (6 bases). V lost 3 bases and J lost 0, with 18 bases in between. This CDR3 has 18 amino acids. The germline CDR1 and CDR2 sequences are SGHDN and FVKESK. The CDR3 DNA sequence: TGTGCCAGCAGCCAGAAAGCGGCGGGGACCTTAGCCAAAAACATTCAGTACTTC. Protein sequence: CASSQKAAGTLAKNIQYF.

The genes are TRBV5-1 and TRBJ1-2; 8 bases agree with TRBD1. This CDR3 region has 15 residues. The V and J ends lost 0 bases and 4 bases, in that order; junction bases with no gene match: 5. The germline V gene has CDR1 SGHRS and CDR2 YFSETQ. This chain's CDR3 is CASSLEGTGPYGYTF. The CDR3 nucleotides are TGCGCCAGCAGCTTGGAGGGGACAGGACCCTATGGCTACACCTTC.

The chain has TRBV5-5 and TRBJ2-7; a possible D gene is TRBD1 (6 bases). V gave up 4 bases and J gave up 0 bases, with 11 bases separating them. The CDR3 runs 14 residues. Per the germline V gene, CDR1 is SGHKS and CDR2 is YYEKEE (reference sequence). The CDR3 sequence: CASSPGQFSYEQYF. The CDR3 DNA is TGTGCCAGCAGCCCCGGACAGTTCTCCTACGAGCAGTACTTC.

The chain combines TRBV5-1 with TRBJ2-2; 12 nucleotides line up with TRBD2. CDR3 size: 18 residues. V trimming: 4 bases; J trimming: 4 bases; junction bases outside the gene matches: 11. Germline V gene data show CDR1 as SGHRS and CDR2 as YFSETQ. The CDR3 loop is CASSPRTSGTWGTGELFF. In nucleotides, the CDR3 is TGCGCCAGCAGCCCGAGGACTAGCGGGACCTGGGGCACCGGGGAGCTGTTTTTT. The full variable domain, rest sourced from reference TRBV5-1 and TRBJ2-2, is KAGVTQTPRYLIKTRGQQVTLSCSPISGHRSVSWYQQTPGQGLQFLFEYFSETQRNKGNFPGRFSGRQFSNSRSEMNVSTLELGDSALYLCASSPRTSGTWGTGELFFGEGSRLTVL.

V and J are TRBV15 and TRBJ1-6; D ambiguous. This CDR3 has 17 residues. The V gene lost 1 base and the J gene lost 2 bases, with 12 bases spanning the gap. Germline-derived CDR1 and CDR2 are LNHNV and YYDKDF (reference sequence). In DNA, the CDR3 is TGTGCCACCAGCAGAGGGGTCCCGGGTACCTATAATTCACCCCTCCACTTT. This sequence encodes CATSRGVPGTYNSPLHF.

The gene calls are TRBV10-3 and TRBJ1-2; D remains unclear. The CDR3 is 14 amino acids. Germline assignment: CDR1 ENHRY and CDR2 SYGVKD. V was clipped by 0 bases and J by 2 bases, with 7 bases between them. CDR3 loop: CAISESQANYGYTF. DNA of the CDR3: TGTGCCATCAGTGAGTCGCAGGCGAACTATGGCTACACCTTC.

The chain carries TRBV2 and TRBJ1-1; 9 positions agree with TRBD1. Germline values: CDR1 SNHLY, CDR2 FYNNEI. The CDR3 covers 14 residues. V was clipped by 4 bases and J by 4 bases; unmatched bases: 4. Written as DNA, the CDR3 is TGTGCCAGCAGTGGGGACAGGGAGGGCACTGAAGCTTTCTTT. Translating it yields CASSGDREGTEAFF.

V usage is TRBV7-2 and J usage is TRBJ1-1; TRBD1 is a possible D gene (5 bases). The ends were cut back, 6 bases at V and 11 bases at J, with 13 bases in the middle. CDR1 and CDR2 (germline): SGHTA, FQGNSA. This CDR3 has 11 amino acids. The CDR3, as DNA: TGTGCCAGCAGTTCACAGGAAGGGGCTTTCTTT. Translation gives CASSSQEGAFF. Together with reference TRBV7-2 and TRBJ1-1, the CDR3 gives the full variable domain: GAGVSQSPSNKVTEKGKDVELRCDPISGHTALYWYRQSLGQGLEFLIYFQGNSAPDKSGLPSDRFSAERTGGSVSTLTIQRTQQEDSAVYLCASSSQEGAFFGQGTRLTVV.

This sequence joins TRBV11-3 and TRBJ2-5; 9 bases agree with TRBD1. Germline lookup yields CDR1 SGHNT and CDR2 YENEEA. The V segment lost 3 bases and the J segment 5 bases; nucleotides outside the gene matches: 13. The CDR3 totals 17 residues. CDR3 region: CASSFPPGQGRRETQYF. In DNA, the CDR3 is TGTGCCAGCAGCTTTCCCCCGGGACAGGGACGCCGGGAGACCCAGTACTTC.

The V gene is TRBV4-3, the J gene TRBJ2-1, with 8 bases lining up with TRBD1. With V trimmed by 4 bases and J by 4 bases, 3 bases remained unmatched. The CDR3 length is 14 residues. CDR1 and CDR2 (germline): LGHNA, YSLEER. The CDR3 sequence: CASSPGTGYNEQFF. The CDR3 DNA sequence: TGCGCCAGCAGCCCAGGGACAGGATACAATGAGCAGTTCTTC.

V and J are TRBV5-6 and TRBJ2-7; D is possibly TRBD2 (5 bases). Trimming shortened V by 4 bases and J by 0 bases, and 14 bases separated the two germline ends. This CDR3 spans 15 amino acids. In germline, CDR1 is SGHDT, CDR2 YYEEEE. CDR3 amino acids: CASSHPGLASYEQYF. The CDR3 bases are TGTGCCAGCAGCCACCCGGGATTGGCCTCCTACGAGCAGTACTTC.

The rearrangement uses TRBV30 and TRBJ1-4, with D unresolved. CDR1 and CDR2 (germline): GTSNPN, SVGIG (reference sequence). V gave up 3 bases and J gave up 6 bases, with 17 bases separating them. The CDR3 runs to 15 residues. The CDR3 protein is CAWSANLEIDEKLFF. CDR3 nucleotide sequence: TGTGCCTGGAGCGCCAACTTAGAGATTGATGAAAAACTGTTTTTT.